These 21 T cell receptor beta chains came from one sample sequenced in a study of blood T cell repertoires in COVID-19. The assay was immunoSEQ multiplex PCR, and TCRdb's table has in-frame clones only and misses some. Here the sample spans tens of thousands of clones, 85% to 90% being singletons. Sequenced material: peripheral blood. These receptors originate from a woman at least 80 years old with active COVID-19.

The V and J genes are TRBV6-2 or TRBV6-3 and TRBJ2-7, with D unclear. CDR1 and CDR2 from the germline V gene are MNHEY and SVGEGT. The length of the CDR3 is 12 residues. With 2 bases removed from V and 4 bases from J, the gap between germline ends came to 6 bases. The CDR3 here is CASSYEDYEQYF. The CDR3 bases are TGTGCCAGCAGTTACGAGGATTACGAGCAGTACTTC.

This chain uses TRBV27 with TRBJ2-1; TRBD2 agrees at 7 bases. The CDR3 sequence is 14 residues long. Trimming took 4 bases from V and 9 from J; bases not matched to a gene: 9. CDR1 is MNHEY and CDR2 is SMNVEV in the germline V gene (reference sequence). The DNA for the CDR3 is TGTGCCAGCAGTTCGCTTCGACTAGCAAGTGAGCAGTTCTTC. Protein product: CASSSLRLASEQFF.

The chain joins TRBV4-3 to TRBJ1-3, with D possibly being TRBD1 (5 bases). In germline, CDR1 is LGHNA, CDR2 YSLEER. The ends were cut back, 5 bases at V and 0 bases at J, with 14 bases in the middle. The CDR3 covers 16 residues. The CDR3 reads CASSDRFGGSGNTIYF. As DNA, the CDR3 is TGCGCCAGCAGCGATCGATTCGGGGGCTCTGGAAACACCATATATTTT.

The chain employs TRBV18 and TRBJ2-6, with 7 bases fitting TRBD1. The V gene's germline CDR1 is KGHSH and CDR2 LQKENI. The J segment lost 0 bases and the V segment lost 5 bases, leaving 10 bases of the junction unmatched. This CDR3 spans 18 amino acids. CDR3 nucleotides: TGTGCCAGCTCATCACAGGGGTCCCGTTACTCTGGGGCCAACGTCCTGACTTTC. Its protein product is CASSSQGSRYSGANVLTF. Looking up the rest from reference TRBV18 and TRBJ2-6 gives the full variable domain: NAGVMQNPRHLVRRRGQEARLRCSPMKGHSHVYWYRQLPEEGLKFMVYLQKENIIDESGMPKERFSAEFPKEGPSILRIQQVVRGDSAAYFCASSSQGSRYSGANVLTFGAGSRLTVL.

The chain is built from TRBV5-1 and TRBJ2-5, with TRBD2 matching over 8 bases. Germline lookup yields CDR1 SGHRS and CDR2 YFSETQ. This CDR3 has 14 residues. V dropped 6 bases and J dropped 2; count of bases not matched to a gene: 6. The CDR3 DNA reads as TGCGCCAGCACCGATACTAGCGGACAAGAGACCCAGTACTTC. This codes for CASTDTSGQETQYF.

V usage is TRBV4-3 and J usage is TRBJ1-2; 9 bases map to TRBD1. From germline, CDR1 is LGHNA and CDR2 YSLEER. Losses at the gene ends were 3 bases for V and 4 bases for J; bases not matched to a gene: 6. The CDR3 covers 15 residues. The CDR3 region is CASSQAGQGVYGYTF. DNA of the CDR3: TGCGCCAGCAGCCAGGCGGGACAGGGAGTCTATGGCTACACCTTC.

The rearrangement links TRBV28 to TRBJ2-7; tentatively, D is TRBD2 (7 bases). CDR3 length equals 12 residues. Germline-derived CDR1 and CDR2 are MDHEN and SYDVKM. The ends were cut back, 4 bases at V and 8 bases at J, with 12 bases in the middle. CDR3 amino acids: CASSSGGLKQYF. In DNA form, the CDR3 reads TGTGCCAGCAGTTCCGGGGGGCTTAAGCAGTACTTC.

V usage is TRBV5-4 and J usage is TRBJ2-3; D is perhaps TRBD2 (5 bases). CDR3 length: 14 residues. Germline CDR1 reads SGHNT; CDR2 reads YYREEE (reference sequence). V gave up 4 bases and J gave up 3 bases, with 12 bases separating them. In DNA, the CDR3 is TGTGCCAGCAGCGCCGGGATGGAAACAGATACGCAGTATTTT. Protein: CASSAGMETDTQYF.

The J gene is TRBJ2-5, the V gene TRBV7-8; 12 nucleotides agree with TRBD2. The CDR3 has 16 amino acids. After removal of 4 bases from V and 5 bases from J, the junction contained 8 bases not matched to a gene. Germline V CDR1 and CDR2: SGHVS, FQNEAQ. CDR3 sequence (DNA): TGTGCCAGCAGCTCGACGACTAGCGGGAGAGGGGAGACCCAGTACTTC. Protein sequence: CASSSTTSGRGETQYF.

This clone has only a few counts. The V call is TRBV30, the J call TRBJ2-7; D may be TRBD2 (5 bases). From germline, CDR1 is GTSNPN and CDR2 SVGIG (reference sequence). The germline V and J ends were trimmed by 3 bases and 7 bases, with 13 bases remaining between them. This CDR3 is built from 12 residues. The CDR3 reads CAWSHTRGEQYF. In nucleotides, the CDR3 is TGTGCCTGGAGCCATACCCGGGGAGAGCAGTACTTC.

This chain joins TRBV9 and TRBJ2-3; 9 bases are shared with TRBD1. J gave up 4 bases and V 3 bases, and 9 bases lay outside the gene matches. Germline CDR1 is SGDLS and CDR2 is YYNGEE. The CDR3 is 16 amino acids. The CDR3 spells CASSETPRTGADTQYF. The CDR3 DNA reads as TGTGCCAGCAGCGAGACCCCACGGACAGGGGCAGATACGCAGTATTTT.

This clone has a single count. The V call is TRBV13, the J call TRBJ1-6; D might be TRBD1 (5 bases). The CDR3 has 15 amino acids. Looked up from germline, CDR1 is PRHDT and CDR2 is FYEKMQ (reference sequence). Trimming pared 4 bases from V and 10 bases from J, leaving 17 bases between. The CDR3: CASSSRTGGESPLHF. The DNA for the CDR3 is TGTGCCAGCAGCTCCCGGACGGGGGGAGAGTCACCCCTCCACTTT.

The V call is TRBV4-3, the J call TRBJ2-5, with D hard to call. With 1 base removed from V and 5 bases from J, the gap between germline ends came to 11 bases. Germline lookup yields CDR1 LGHNA and CDR2 YSLEER. The CDR3 consists of 14 residues. The CDR3 nucleotides are TGCGCCAGCAGCCAAGCGGTCAGGTGGGAGACCCAGTACTTC. It is translated as CASSQAVRWETQYF.

This chain uses TRBV6-5 with TRBJ2-7, with 7 bases lining up with TRBD1. The CDR3 covers 14 residues. With 5 bases clipped from V and 5 bases from J, the junction kept 9 bases outside the gene matches. Germline loops: CDR1 MNHEY, CDR2 SVGAGI. DNA for the CDR3: TGTGCCAGCAGTACCCAGAGGGGGCCCCACGAGCAGTACTTC. Its protein product is CASSTQRGPHEQYF.

V gene TRBV4-2 combines with J gene TRBJ1-4; D remains unclear. Trimming left V 1 base short and J 1 base short, with 13 bases between. Germline CDR1 and CDR2: LGHNA and YNFKEQ. This CDR3 has 17 residues. The CDR3 DNA follows: TGTGCCAGCAGCCAAGTTACCCTAGTCGAAACTAATGAAAAACTGTTTTTT. Its translation is CASSQVTLVETNEKLFF.

The rearrangement links TRBV24-1 to TRBJ2-7, with 11 bases identical to TRBD1. After removal of 3 bases from V and 0 bases from J, the junction contained 3 bases not matched to a gene. CDR1 is KGHDR, CDR2 SFDVKD, per germline. This CDR3 contains 16 residues. The CDR3 here is CATSDEGQGGSYEQYF. The DNA for the CDR3 is TGTGCCACCAGTGATGAGGGACAGGGGGGCTCCTACGAGCAGTACTTC.

CDR3 nucleotide sequence: TGTGCCACCCTTGGGACAGAAGTTTCCTCTGGGGCCAACGTCCTGACTTTC. Translated, it gives CATLGTEVSSGANVLTF. The chain is built from TRBV10-3 and TRBJ2-6, with 7 nucleotides matching TRBD1. This CDR3 has 17 amino acids. V was pared by 10 bases and J by 0 bases, with 12 bases of the junction left unmatched. Germline CDR1 is ENHRY and CDR2 is SYGVKD.

The V gene is TRBV6-5, the J gene TRBJ2-1; 10 nucleotides match TRBD2. The CDR3 length is 16 residues. Germline V gene data show CDR1 as MNHEY and CDR2 as SVGAGI. V dropped 0 bases and J dropped 6; count of bases not matched to a gene: 5. The CDR3 nucleotides read TGTGCCAGCAGTTACTCTAGCGGGAGGAGTGGCAATGAGCAGTTCTTC. Protein sequence: CASSYSSGRSGNEQFF.

The rearrangement uses TRBV19 and TRBJ2-3; TRBD2 is a possible D gene (6 bases). The CDR3 extends over 15 amino acids. V shed 1 base and J shed 1 base, with 9 bases lying between them. In germline, CDR1 is LNHDA, CDR2 SQIVND (reference sequence). CDR3 residues: CASSIGRAGTDTQYF. DNA for the CDR3: TGTGCCAGTAGTATAGGGAGGGCCGGCACAGATACGCAGTATTTT.

The gene calls are TRBV27 and TRBJ2-2, with 8 bases matching TRBD1. J gave up 7 bases and V 3 bases, and 4 bases lay outside the gene matches. The CDR3 consists of 14 residues. Germline V gives CDR1 MNHEY, CDR2 SMNVEV (reference sequence). CDR3 loop: CASSFNRGDGELFF. The CDR3 DNA reads as TGTGCCAGCAGTTTTAACAGGGGGGACGGGGAGCTGTTTTTT.

The V call is TRBV2, the J call TRBJ1-5; unclear D gene. V was cut by 8 bases and J by 4 bases, with 12 bases left in between. The germline CDR1 and CDR2 sequences are SNHLY and FYNNEI. This CDR3 comprises 13 residues. The CDR3: CASLATENQPQHF. In DNA form, the CDR3 reads TGTGCCAGCCTAGCCACAGAAAATCAGCCCCAGCATTTT.